This record looks at one T cell receptor beta chain sequence and its context. This sample is drawn from a study of cytomegalovirus exposure and HLA in healthy donors. PCR primers comprised 60 Vbeta and 13 Jbeta primers. The method was immunoSEQ multiplex PCR; TCRdb's version includes in-frame clones alone and lacks a portion of them. In the table there are 130,000 or so clones, around 65% of which are singletons. The trim removed 3 bases at V and 7 bases at J, leaving 6 bases unmatched. The V gene's germline CDR1 is LNHDA and CDR2 SQIVND (reference sequence). CDR3 length equals 14 residues. The rearrangement links TRBV19 to TRBJ1-2; TRBD1 matches 9 bases. The TCR sequence derives from a male donor in good health and CMV-seronegative. Specimen: PBMCs. DNA of the CDR3: TGTGCCAGTAGTATCTGGGACAGGGATAGTGGCTACACCTTC. Protein: CASSIWDRDSGYTF. Together with reference TRBV19 and TRBJ1-2, the CDR3 gives the full variable domain: DGGITQSPKYLFRKEGQNVTLSCEQNLNHDAMYWYRQDPGQGLRLIYYSQIVNDFQKGDIAEGYSVSREKKESFPLTVTSAQKNPTAFYLCASSIWDRDSGYTFGSGTRLTVV.